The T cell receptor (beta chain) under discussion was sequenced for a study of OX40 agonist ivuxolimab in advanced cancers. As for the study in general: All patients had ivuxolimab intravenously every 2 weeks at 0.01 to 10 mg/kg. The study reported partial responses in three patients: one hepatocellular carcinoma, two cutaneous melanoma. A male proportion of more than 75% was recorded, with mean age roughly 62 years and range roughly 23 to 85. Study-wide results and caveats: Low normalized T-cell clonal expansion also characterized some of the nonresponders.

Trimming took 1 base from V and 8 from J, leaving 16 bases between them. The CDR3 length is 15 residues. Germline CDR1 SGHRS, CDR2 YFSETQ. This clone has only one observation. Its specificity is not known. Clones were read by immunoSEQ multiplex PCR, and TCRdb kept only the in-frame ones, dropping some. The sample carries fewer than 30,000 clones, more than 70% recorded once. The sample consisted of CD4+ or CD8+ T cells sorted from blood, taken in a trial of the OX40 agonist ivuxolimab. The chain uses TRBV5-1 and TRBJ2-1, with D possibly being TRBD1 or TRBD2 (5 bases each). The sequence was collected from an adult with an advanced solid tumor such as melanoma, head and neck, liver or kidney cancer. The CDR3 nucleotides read TGCGCCAGCAGCTTGACCGGGGCCATCGATTATGAGCAGTTCTTC. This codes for CASSLTGAIDYEQFF. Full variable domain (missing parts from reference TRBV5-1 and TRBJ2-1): KAGVTQTPRYLIKTRGQQVTLSCSPISGHRSVSWYQQTPGQGLQFLFEYFSETQRNKGNFPGRFSGRQFSNSRSEMNVSTLELGDSALYLCASSLTGAIDYEQFFGPGTRLTVL.